The 2 T cell receptor beta chains in this list originate from one sample, sequenced in a study of cytomegalovirus exposure and HLA in healthy donors. The PCR ran on 60 Vbeta and 13 Jbeta primers. Clones were read by immunoSEQ multiplex PCR, and TCRdb kept only the in-frame ones, dropping some. This table holds about 180,000 clones, approximately 80% found once. Sequencing was performed on PBMCs. The receptors here all came from a man aged 18 to 29 in good health and CMV-seronegative.

V is TRBV28 and J is TRBJ1-3; D might be TRBD1 (6 bases). Germline CDR1 and CDR2: MDHEN and SYDVKM. The CDR3 loop spans 15 amino acids. Trimming took off 2 bases at V and 3 bases at J, with 11 bases between the two ends. Here the CDR3 DNA reads TGTGCCAGCAGTTTAGGGGGGGCCGATGGAAACACCATATATTTT. Protein product: CASSLGGADGNTIYF.

The chain couples TRBV6-6 to TRBJ2-2; possibly TRBD1 for D (5 bases). The germline gives CDR1 MNHNY, CDR2 SVGAGI (reference sequence). The CDR3 has 11 amino acids. Between the trimmed V and J ends, which lost 10 bases and 10 bases, there was a span of 13 bases. CDR3 residues: CAIWGRAELFF. In nucleotides, the CDR3 is TGTGCCATCTGGGGCCGGGCGGAGCTGTTTTTT.